The clone carrying this TCR beta chain was counted many times. Its antigen is undetermined. A constant-region primer primed TCR beta cDNA synthesis from about 0.55 ug of total RNA. Investigators got TCR beta libraries out of three nested multiplex PCR rounds, done with slightly modified ARM-PCR. Rounds one and two of PCR, each of 10 cycles, were primed with TRBV1-TRBV30 forward primers and a C-beta reverse primer. TCRdb passed the multiplex PCR reads through MiXCR, listing each CDR3 protein once. The table records tens of thousands of distinct CDR3 sequences, 71% of them present only once. The V end lost 6 bases, the J end lost 9 bases, and 15 bases lay between the germline ends. This CDR3 has 12 residues. Germline V gene sequence: CDR1 MDHEN, CDR2 SYDVKM. This entry comes from a study of tumor-infiltrating lymphocytes in primary liver carcinoma. General study results and limits: Appearing in all five tumor regions was true of only about 8-25% of top clones.

Between about 19 and 34 mg of unsorted bulk tissue served as the source from which RNA and DNA were co-extracted. Over 80% of the cells were viable tumor cells in every tumor sample. This chain links TRBV28 with TRBJ2-7, with unresolved D. This sequence originates from a man in his forties or fifties with primary liver carcinoma and hepatitis B virus infection. Sequencing used liver tumor tissue from sampling region 5. This sample's subset: tumor region T5, tumor centre. Here the CDR3 DNA reads TGTGCCAGCAGCTCCCTGCAATTTGGGCAGTACTTC. This sequence encodes CASSSLQFGQYF.